This TCR beta chain was observed in a study of shared clonotypes between healthy human individuals. CDR1 and CDR2 from the germline V gene are SEHNR and FQNEAQ (reference sequence). This CDR3 comprises 15 residues. The V end was cut by 5 bases, the J end by 2 bases, with 12 bases between. Naive CD8 cells lacked CD45RO and underwent positive selection for CCR7, leaving out terminally differentiated effector memory CD45RA+ cells. The method was immunoSEQ multiplex PCR; TCRdb's version includes in-frame clones alone and lacks a portion of them. The data show around 1,900,000 clones, around 93% seen once.

V and J are TRBV7-9 and TRBJ2-2; either TRBD1 or TRBD2 may fit D (5 bases each). This receptor was identified in a man aged 18 to 35 in good health. Some clones in this sample may be carry-over from other donors' samples. Sequenced input: naive CD8+ T cells from PBMCs. CDR3 DNA sequence: TGTGCCAGCAGCCCGGGGACGGATAACACCGGGGAGCTGTTTTTT. Its translation: CASSPGTDNTGELFF.